This T cell receptor (beta chain) was recorded in a study of human T cells and chemical hapten exposure. Study-wide points: All donors were alopecia patients, so their immunity may differ from that of healthy people.

Trimming shortened V by 2 bases and J by 8 bases, and 19 bases separated the two germline ends. The CDR3 covers 16 residues. In the library, unique molecular identifiers were attached to individual cDNA molecules. Via MiXCR, TCRdb re-called the RACE reads, giving one row per CDR3 protein. Seen here are some 200,000 distinct CDR3 sequences, approximately 20% observed once, and the top ten hold about 6.7%. Concerning this clonotype itself: Its antigen remains unidentified.

Time point defined: patch test 1, 2 weeks after DPC sensitization. As for treatment: therapeutic diphenylcyclopropenone sensitization with weekly scalp DPC. Unfractionated whole blood yielded total RNA. Source: whole blood, taken in connection with sensitization to the hapten diphenylcyclopropenone (DPC). The source is a woman between 45 and 65 years old with alopecia areata. Some clones in this sample may be carry-over from other donors' samples. This chain links TRBV12-3 or TRBV12-4 with TRBJ2-1; D possibly matches TRBD1 or TRBD2 (6 bases each). The DNA of the CDR3 is TGTGCCAGCAGTTTATTTTCTGGGGGGCTTCGGGATGAGCAGTTCTTC. This codes for CASSLFSGGLRDEQFF.